The clone carrying this T cell receptor beta chain has a handful of counts. The target antigen is unknown. The table came from immunoSEQ multiplex PCR; TCRdb's copy has only in-frame clones and leaves some out. The sample consists of about 200,000 clones, around 83% of them appearing once. The sample belongs to a study of cytomegalovirus exposure and HLA in healthy donors. Broader study findings: Cytomegalovirus-associated TCR beta chains were listed, numbering 150 to 200.

Germline CDR1 reads LGHNA; CDR2 reads YNFKEQ. The CDR3 is 15 amino acids. After removal of 1 base from V and 6 bases from J, the junction contained 7 bases not matched to a gene. What was sequenced was PBMCs. V and J are TRBV4-2 and TRBJ1-1; 8 nucleotides line up with TRBD1. The origin of this receptor is a woman aged 30 to 39 in good health and CMV-seropositive. CDR3 in DNA: TGTGCCAGCAGCCAAGCAGGGGGCGCAGGCGCTGAAGCTTTCTTT. Residues: CASSQAGGAGAEAFF.